The subject of this entry is one T cell receptor (beta chain). Sequencing used immunoSEQ multiplex PCR; TCRdb keeps in-frame clones, though not all of them. Of about 120,000 clones listed, about four fifths are singletons. V trimming: 1 base; J trimming: 3 bases; junction bases outside the gene matches: 9. There are 17 residues in the CDR3. The sample comes from a study of blood T cell repertoires in COVID-19. The receptor's source is a human donor in a cohort sampled during active COVID-19. Material: peripheral blood. The chain uses TRBV6-7 and TRBJ2-1; 7 bases map to TRBD2. TRBV6-7 is placed among ORFs of uncertain function. The CDR3 sequence is CASSYFPTSEIYNEQFF. The CDR3 DNA follows: TGTGCCAGCAGTTACTTTCCTACTAGCGAAATCTACAATGAGCAGTTCTTC.